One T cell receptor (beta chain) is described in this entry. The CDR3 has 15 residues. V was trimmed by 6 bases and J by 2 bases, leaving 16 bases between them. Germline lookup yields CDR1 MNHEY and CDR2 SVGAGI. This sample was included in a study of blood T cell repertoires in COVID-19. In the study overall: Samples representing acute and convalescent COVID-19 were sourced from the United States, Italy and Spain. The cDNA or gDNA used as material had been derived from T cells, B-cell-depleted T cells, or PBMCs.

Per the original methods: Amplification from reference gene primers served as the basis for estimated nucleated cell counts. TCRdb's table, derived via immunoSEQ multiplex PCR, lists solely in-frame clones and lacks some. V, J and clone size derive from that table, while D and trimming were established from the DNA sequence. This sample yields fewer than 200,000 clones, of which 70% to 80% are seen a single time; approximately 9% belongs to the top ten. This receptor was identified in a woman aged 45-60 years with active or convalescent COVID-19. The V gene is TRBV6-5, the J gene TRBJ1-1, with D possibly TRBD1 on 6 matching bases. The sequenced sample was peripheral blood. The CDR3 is CASRPDRSLNTEAFF. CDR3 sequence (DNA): TGTGCCAGCAGACCCGACAGGTCTCTAAACACTGAAGCTTTCTTT.